These 9 T cell receptor beta chains came from one sample sequenced in a study of blood T cell repertoires in COVID-19. Sequenced by immunoSEQ multiplex PCR; TCRdb stores in-frame clones only, minus some. The data contain 25,000 to 35,000 clones, 70% to 90% of them seen just once; the ten biggest clones take up 7.5% to 10%. Input material: peripheral blood. Source of these receptors: an elderly man with active COVID-19.

The chain is built from TRBV19 and TRBJ2-3; 8 nucleotides match TRBD2. Germline V gene lookup returns CDR1 LNHDA and CDR2 SQIVND (reference sequence). The trim removed 8 bases at V and 4 bases at J, leaving 5 bases unmatched. The CDR3 totals 13 residues. Written as DNA, the CDR3 is TGTGCCAGTGGACTAGCCTTTGCAGATACGCAGTATTTT. Its translation is CASGLAFADTQYF.

V gene TRBV7-3 combines with J gene TRBJ2-3; D not resolved. Deletions cut 3 bases from V and 5 bases from J, with 9 bases between. The germline V gene encodes CDR1 SGHTA and CDR2 FQGTGA. CDR3 length: 13 residues. CDR3 sequence (DNA): TGTGCCAGCAGCTTTTTGACTGGAGATACGCAGTATTTT. It specifies CASSFLTGDTQYF. Looking up the rest from reference TRBV7-3 and TRBJ2-3 gives the full variable domain: GAGVSQTPSNKVTEKGKYVELRCDPISGHTALYWYRQSLGQGPEFLIYFQGTGAADDSGLPNDRFFAVRPEGSVSTLKIQRTERGDSAVYLCASSFLTGDTQYFGPGTRLTVL.

J is TRBJ2-3 and V is TRBV5-1; TRBD2 matches 9 bases. Germline V lookup: CDR1 SGHRS, CDR2 YFSETQ. The CDR3 is 15 residues long. J was trimmed by 5 bases and V by 5 bases; bases with no gene match: 9. DNA of the CDR3: TGCGCCAGCAGTAGGTCAGCGGGGGGCGGAGATACGCAGTATTTT. The encoded protein is CASSRSAGGGDTQYF.

The chain combines TRBV7-2 with TRBJ1-5; TRBD1 might be the D (6 bases). Trimming took 4 bases from V and 2 from J, leaving 18 bases between them. The V gene's germline CDR1 is SGHTA and CDR2 FQGNSA. The CDR3 loop spans 17 amino acids. DNA for the CDR3: TGTGCCAGCAGCTCCATGGCAGGACAGTCGGGCAATCAGCCCCAGCATTTT. It specifies CASSSMAGQSGNQPQHF.

The gene calls are TRBV18 and TRBJ2-1; TRBD2 matches 13 bases. V trimming: 8 bases; J trimming: 4 bases; junction bases outside the gene matches: 5. The V gene's germline CDR1 is KGHSH and CDR2 LQKENI. The CDR3 contains 15 residues. CDR3 nucleotides: TGTGCCAGCGCTTGGACTAGCGGGGGATACAATGAGCAGTTCTTC. It is translated as CASAWTSGGYNEQFF.

The CDR3 DNA reads as TGTGCCAGCAGCCAAGACTATGCGGGGGGTCGGGAGACCCAGTACTTC. It translates to CASSQDYAGGRETQYF. The chain uses TRBV3-1 (or the pseudogene TRBV3-2) and TRBJ2-5; 8 bases align to TRBD2. J was trimmed by 5 bases and V by 0 bases; bases with no gene match: 8. The germline gives CDR1 LGHDT, CDR2 YNNKEL (reference sequence). The CDR3 loop spans 16 amino acids.

The chain is built from TRBV6-2 or TRBV6-3 and TRBJ2-1, with TRBD2 as a possible D gene (6 bases). This CDR3 has 12 amino acids. V shed 6 bases and J shed 13 bases, with 16 bases lying between them. Germline V CDR1 and CDR2: MNHEY, SVGEGT. This chain's CDR3 is CASSHGGPFQFF. In DNA, the CDR3 is TGTGCCAGCAGCCACGGGGGACCTTTCCAGTTCTTC.

The chain links TRBV6-6 to TRBJ1-5; TRBD1 is a possible D gene (5 bases). Germline V CDR1 and CDR2: MNHNY, SVGAGI (reference sequence). The V and J ends lost 2 bases and 11 bases respectively, with 7 bases between them. This CDR3 is 11 amino acids long. CDR3 residues: CASSYGAAQHF. Written as DNA, the CDR3 is TGTGCCAGCAGTTACGGGGCGGCCCAGCATTTT.

The chain carries TRBV9 and TRBJ1-2; D is unclear. Trimming took off 0 bases at V and 7 bases at J, with 16 bases between the two ends. The CDR3 is 15 residues long. Germline V lookup: CDR1 SGDLS, CDR2 YYNGEE. CDR3 in DNA: TGTGCCAGCAGCGTAGCTTTGGGAGGGTCCGGTGGCTACACCTTC. This sequence encodes CASSVALGGSGGYTF.